Presented here are 25 T cell receptor beta chains from one specimen sequenced in a study of OX40 agonist ivuxolimab in advanced cancers. The library came from the immunoSEQ multiplex PCR assay. The table was pulled from immuneACCESS by TCRdb, which kept in-frame rearrangements only. Such tables lose some clones; where checked, under half of the loss comes from unresolved V genes, and the rest has no known cause. For this sample there are roughly 59,000 clones; around 93% appear just once. The top ten hold around 15% of the sample. Specimen: CD4+ or CD8+ T cells sorted from blood, collected in a trial of the OX40 agonist ivuxolimab. The receptors here all came from an adult with an advanced solid tumor such as melanoma, head and neck, liver or kidney cancer.

The V gene is TRBV6-5, the J gene TRBJ1-1, with D uncertain. There are 12 residues in the CDR3. Germline V gene lookup returns CDR1 MNHEY and CDR2 SVGAGI. The ends were cut back, 6 bases at V and 6 bases at J, with 11 bases in the middle. The CDR3 coding sequence is TGTGCCAGCAGGAAGGTAGAGGCTGAAGCTTTCTTT. Its protein product is CASRKVEAEAFF.

Of note for this clone: Other DNA sequences of this sample code for an identical CDR3. The chain uses TRBV4-1 and TRBJ1-1, with D perhaps matching TRBD1 (5 bases). The CDR3 has 15 amino acids. Germline values: CDR1 MGHRA, CDR2 YSYEKL. Trimming stripped 0 bases from V and 2 bases from J, with 10 bases between. In nucleotides, the CDR3 is TGCGCCAGCAGCCAAGAAGGGACTGCAAACACTGAAGCTTTCTTT. Residues: CASSQEGTANTEAFF.

V and J are TRBV4-3 and TRBJ2-1; 7 bases line up with TRBD2. This CDR3 has 16 amino acids. J gave up 2 bases and V 0 bases, and 4 bases lay outside the gene matches. Germline values: CDR1 LGHNA, CDR2 YSLEER. The CDR3 sequence: CASSQDPGGPYNEQFF. CDR3 sequence (DNA): TGCGCCAGCAGCCAAGATCCGGGGGGACCCTACAATGAGCAGTTCTTC.

This rearrangement joins TRBV7-3 to TRBJ2-3, with 9 bases matching TRBD2. V lost 4 bases to trimming and J lost 2 bases; unmatched junction nucleotides: 4. The CDR3 consists of 15 residues. Germline V gene lookup returns CDR1 SGHTA and CDR2 FQGTGA. The CDR3: CASSSSGAPTDTQYF. The CDR3 coding sequence is TGTGCCAGCAGCTCTAGCGGGGCTCCCACAGATACGCAGTATTTT.

The CDR3 DNA follows: TGTGCCAGCAGGAGGGACTTCTCTAGCACAGATACGCAGTATTTT. Translation: CASRRDFSSTDTQYF. J is TRBJ2-3 and V is TRBV11-2; D might be TRBD2 (6 bases). Trimming took off 6 bases at V and 0 bases at J, with 13 bases between the two ends. Germline CDR1 is SGHAT and CDR2 is FQNNGV. The CDR3 has 15 residues.

This chain uses TRBV19 with TRBJ2-6; D uncertain. With 6 bases removed from V and 2 bases from J, the gap between germline ends came to 14 bases. CDR1 and CDR2 (germline): LNHDA, SQIVND (reference sequence). CDR3 length equals 16 residues. The CDR3 nucleotides are TGTGCCAGTAGGGATCTAGGTATGGCTGGGGCCAACGTCCTGACTTTC. Its protein is CASRDLGMAGANVLTF.

This rearrangement joins TRBV19 to TRBJ2-5; perhaps D is TRBD1 or TRBD2 (5 bases each). The J call may be wrong; the DNA end is better matched by TRBJ2-7. This CDR3 has 15 residues. CDR1 and CDR2 (germline): LNHDA, SQIVND (reference sequence). CDR3 in DNA: TGTGCCAGTAGTATAAATACGGGGCTCCGCTACGAGCAGTACTTC. Protein: CASSINTGLRYEQYF.

The chain links TRBV5-1 to TRBJ1-1, with D tentatively TRBD1 (5 bases). The germline V gene encodes CDR1 SGHRS and CDR2 YFSETQ. V was pared by 0 bases and J by 5 bases, with 8 bases between. The CDR3 loop spans 13 amino acids. CDR3 residues: CASSLAQGTEAFF. CDR3 DNA sequence: TGCGCCAGCAGCTTGGCGCAGGGTACTGAAGCTTTCTTT. The full variable domain, with the rest looked up from reference TRBV5-1 and TRBJ1-1, is KAGVTQTPRYLIKTRGQQVTLSCSPISGHRSVSWYQQTPGQGLQFLFEYFSETQRNKGNFPGRFSGRQFSNSRSEMNVSTLELGDSALYLCASSLAQGTEAFFGQGTRLTVV.

The chain employs TRBV5-1 and TRBJ2-3; no firm D call. V lost 1 base, J lost 0 bases, and 9 bases lay in between. CDR1 and CDR2 (germline): SGHRS, YFSETQ. There are 15 residues in the CDR3. As DNA, the CDR3 is TGCGCCAGCAGCTTGAGGACCCCTAGCACAGATACGCAGTATTTT. This translates into CASSLRTPSTDTQYF.

V gene TRBV19 combines with J gene TRBJ2-1; 9 bases are a match to TRBD2. The V and J ends lost 5 bases and 2 bases, in that order; junction bases with no gene match: 13. The CDR3 runs to 18 residues. In germline, CDR1 is LNHDA, CDR2 SQIVND (reference sequence). CDR3 loop: CASSQHSAGGPTYNEQFF. DNA for the CDR3: TGTGCCAGTAGTCAGCACTCTGCGGGGGGGCCGACCTACAATGAGCAGTTCTTC.

V is TRBV4-1 and J is TRBJ1-2, with no clear D. Germline CDR1 and CDR2: MGHRA and YSYEKL. Trimming pared 1 base from V and 1 base from J, leaving 22 bases between. CDR3 size: 19 residues. Here the CDR3 DNA reads TGCGCCAGCAGCCAAGTTTCGGGCGGACGCGCTAGTCTTAACTATGGCTACACCTTC. The encoded protein is CASSQVSGGRASLNYGYTF.

This chain connects TRBV2 to TRBJ2-1, with D perhaps TRBD2 (5 bases). The CDR3 is 18 amino acids. The germline CDR1 and CDR2 sequences are SNHLY and FYNNEI. V was trimmed by 4 bases and J by 2 bases, leaving 21 bases between them. CDR3 nucleotides: TGTGCCAGCAGTGTGTTGGTGAGCGGAGGTAGGGCCTACAATGAGCAGTTCTTC. The encoded protein is CASSVLVSGGRAYNEQFF.

The gene calls are TRBV5-6 and TRBJ2-7; D unclear. This CDR3 is built from 14 residues. Trimming took off 0 bases at V and 5 bases at J, with 12 bases between the two ends. Germline V gives CDR1 SGHDT, CDR2 YYEEEE. The CDR3: CASSLAQSWDEQYF. The CDR3 coding sequence is TGTGCCAGCAGCTTGGCCCAGAGCTGGGACGAGCAGTACTTC.

The chain uses TRBV7-2 and TRBJ1-1, with TRBD1 matching 11 bases. V dropped 2 bases and J dropped 5; count of bases not matched to a gene: 10. Germline CDR1 and CDR2: SGHTA and FQGNSA. This CDR3 comprises 17 residues. CDR3 amino acids: CASSLPRAGTGGTEAFF. The CDR3 bases are TGTGCCAGCAGCTTACCCCGCGCCGGGACAGGGGGAACTGAAGCTTTCTTT.

The chain recombines TRBV10-3 with TRBJ2-5, with D perhaps matching TRBD1 (6 bases). V lost 3 bases and J 4 bases, leaving 18 bases between the germline ends. CDR1 and CDR2 (germline): ENHRY, SYGVKD. CDR3 length: 16 residues. The CDR3 sequence is CAISDLGQKGVETQYF. In DNA form, the CDR3 reads TGTGCCATCAGTGACCTAGGACAGAAAGGGGTAGAGACCCAGTACTTC.

The genes are TRBV9 and TRBJ1-4; possibly TRBD1 for D (5 bases). Deletions cut 4 bases from V and 13 bases from J, with 23 bases between. Germline values: CDR1 SGDLS, CDR2 YYNGEE. The CDR3 has 15 amino acids. CDR3 amino acids: CASSHTGADPGRLFF. The DNA of the CDR3 is TGTGCCAGCAGCCATACCGGGGCAGACCCTGGCAGACTGTTTTTT.

The chain has TRBV4-1 and TRBJ2-1, with 9 bases lining up with TRBD1. The CDR3 spans 15 residues. V gave up 4 bases and J gave up 8 bases; unmatched junction bases: 9. Per germline, CDR1 MGHRA and CDR2 YSYEKL. This chain's CDR3 is CASSRPGQGFDEQFF. The CDR3 nucleotides are TGCGCCAGCAGCCGTCCGGGACAGGGATTCGATGAGCAGTTCTTC.

The chain has TRBV5-1 and TRBJ2-2, with 8 bases identical to TRBD1. The CDR3 covers 15 residues. Germline trimming cut 1 base from V and 5 bases from J; bases unmatched to any gene: 4. Germline loops: CDR1 SGHRS, CDR2 YFSETQ. The CDR3 here is CASSLRQGLTGELFF. Here the CDR3 DNA reads TGCGCCAGCAGCTTGAGACAGGGGTTGACCGGGGAGCTGTTTTTT. Based on the CDR3 plus reference TRBV5-1 and TRBJ2-2, the full variable domain is KAGVTQTPRYLIKTRGQQVTLSCSPISGHRSVSWYQQTPGQGLQFLFEYFSETQRNKGNFPGRFSGRQFSNSRSEMNVSTLELGDSALYLCASSLRQGLTGELFFGEGSRLTVL.

There are a few counts of this clone. The V and J genes are TRBV7-9 and TRBJ1-2; no firm D call. The germline V and J ends were trimmed by 5 bases and 4 bases, with 14 bases remaining between them. The CDR3 loop spans 14 amino acids. Germline V CDR1 and CDR2: SEHNR, FQNEAQ (reference sequence). CDR3 loop: CASSLGRNPYGYTF. CDR3 nucleotide sequence: TGTGCCAGCAGCCTCGGACGGAACCCCTATGGCTACACCTTC.

The rearrangement links TRBV7-3 to TRBJ2-3, with D tentatively TRBD1 or TRBD2 (5 bases each). This CDR3 is built from 15 residues. The germline gives CDR1 SGHTA, CDR2 FQGTGA. V was clipped by 0 bases and J by 6 bases, with 13 bases between them. Here the CDR3 reads CASSLTIGTFDTQYF. In nucleotides, the CDR3 is TGTGCCAGCAGCTTAACGATCGGGACCTTCGATACGCAGTATTTT.

Note on this clone: This specimen includes other DNA sequences encoding the same CDR3. J is TRBJ1-1 and V is TRBV13; possible D gene TRBD1, 6 bases. The germline CDR1 and CDR2 sequences are PRHDT and FYEKMQ (reference sequence). Trimming removed 5 bases at V and 0 bases at J, with 10 bases between. The CDR3 has 14 amino acids. The CDR3 coding sequence is TGTGCCAGCAGCCCCCGGACAGTGAACACTGAAGCTTTCTTT. It is translated as CASSPRTVNTEAFF.

This chain joins TRBV11-2 and TRBJ2-2, with D unclear. The germline V gene encodes CDR1 SGHAT and CDR2 FQNNGV. CDR3 length: 15 amino acids. V lost 1 base, J lost 2 bases, and 8 bases lay in between. As DNA, the CDR3 is TGTGCCAGCAGCTTAGTTCCAGGAAACACCGGGGAGCTGTTTTTT. Protein product: CASSLVPGNTGELFF.

The genes are TRBV6-5 and TRBJ1-2, with D unresolved. V was cut by 4 bases and J by 8 bases, with 20 bases left in between. The length of the CDR3 is 15 residues. CDR1 and CDR2 (germline): MNHEY, SVGAGI. This CDR3 reads CASSSVSGRLWGYTF. CDR3 sequence (DNA): TGTGCCAGCAGTTCTGTATCGGGCCGCCTTTGGGGCTACACCTTC.

The J gene is TRBJ1-6, the V gene TRBV15; D call uncertain. The CDR3 extends over 16 amino acids. CDR1 is LNHNV, CDR2 YYDKDF, per germline (reference sequence). Trimming took off 0 bases at V and 6 bases at J, with 12 bases between the two ends. CDR3 protein: CATSREGRPSNSPLHF. DNA of the CDR3: TGTGCCACCAGCAGAGAGGGCCGGCCAAGTAATTCACCCCTCCACTTT.

This clone was observed once. The rearrangement joins TRBV7-8 to TRBJ2-7; D remains unclear. Germline CDR1 reads SGHVS; CDR2 reads FQNEAQ. The length of the CDR3 is 14 residues. V shed 0 bases and J shed 3 bases, with 9 bases lying between them. Here the CDR3 DNA reads TGTGCCAGCAGCTTAGCTGGGATTTACTACGAGCAGTACTTC. Its protein is CASSLAGIYYEQYF.